Sequencing of this T cell receptor beta chain was carried out in a study of blood T cell repertoires in COVID-19. The CDR3 loop spans 15 amino acids. Germline V gene sequence: CDR1 SGHAT, CDR2 FQNNGV. Trimming took off 5 bases at V and 2 bases at J, with 13 bases between the two ends. Profiling relied on immunoSEQ multiplex PCR, and the TCRdb table lists in-frame clones only, not all of them. This table holds 190,000 or so clones, 80% to 90% found once. This sequence was found in a man under 40 who had recovered from COVID-19. V and J are TRBV11-2 and TRBJ1-5, with TRBD1 as a possible D gene (5 bases). Specimen: PBMCs or T cells enriched from blood (not recorded which). CDR3 bases: TGTGCCAGCAGCCAGGGTAGGTCAGGCAATCAGCCCCAGCATTTT. Amino acids: CASSQGRSGNQPQHF. Supplemented by reference TRBV11-2 and TRBJ1-5, the full variable domain reads EAGVAQSPRYKIIEKRQSVAFWCNPISGHATLYWYQQILGQGPKLLIQFQNNGVVDDSQLPKDRFSAERLKGVDSTLKIQPAKLEDSAVYLCASSQGRSGNQPQHFGDGTRLSIL.